The clone carrying this TCR beta chain was seen a handful of times. Its antigen remains unknown. Template switching supplied a universal primer site; unique molecular identifiers were carried on the cDNA. TCRdb reprocessed the 5' RACE reads with MiXCR, giving one entry per CDR3 protein. The sample has about 280,000 distinct CDR3 sequences; less than 9% are singletons. The CDR3 runs to 16 residues. V lost 5 bases and J lost 5; bases outside the gene matches: 8. Germline CDR1 ENHRY, CDR2 SYGVKD. This sample is part of a study of identical twins. Findings and caveats of the study: Weaker excess twin sharing was observed in beta out-of-frame sequences. With abundant cord blood beta clonotypes, insertions were fewer; memory repertoires showed no such pattern. Compared with models, monozygotic twins showed more out-of-frame TCR alpha sharing.

The same sample was also used in a study of yellow fever vaccine responses in identical twins.

The sequencing sample was made of memory (CD45RO+) T cells sorted from blood. This chain links TRBV10-3 with TRBJ2-3, with 12 positions matching TRBD2. The receptor was derived from a woman under 30 in good health. CDR3 amino acids: CAISSRLAGGGDTQYF. The CDR3 region has the DNA TGTGCCATCAGTTCCCGCCTAGCGGGGGGGGGAGATACGCAGTATTTT.